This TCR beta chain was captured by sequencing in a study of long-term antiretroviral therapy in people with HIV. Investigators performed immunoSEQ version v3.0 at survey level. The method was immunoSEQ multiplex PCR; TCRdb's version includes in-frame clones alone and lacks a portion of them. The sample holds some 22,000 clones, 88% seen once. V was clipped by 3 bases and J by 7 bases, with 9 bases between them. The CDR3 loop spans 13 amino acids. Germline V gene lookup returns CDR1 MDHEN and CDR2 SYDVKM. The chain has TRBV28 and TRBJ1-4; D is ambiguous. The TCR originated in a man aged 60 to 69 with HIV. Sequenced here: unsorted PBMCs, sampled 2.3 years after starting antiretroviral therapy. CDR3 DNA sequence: TGTGCCAGCAGTTTGATGGTGGCTGAAAAACTGTTTTTT. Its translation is CASSLMVAEKLFF.